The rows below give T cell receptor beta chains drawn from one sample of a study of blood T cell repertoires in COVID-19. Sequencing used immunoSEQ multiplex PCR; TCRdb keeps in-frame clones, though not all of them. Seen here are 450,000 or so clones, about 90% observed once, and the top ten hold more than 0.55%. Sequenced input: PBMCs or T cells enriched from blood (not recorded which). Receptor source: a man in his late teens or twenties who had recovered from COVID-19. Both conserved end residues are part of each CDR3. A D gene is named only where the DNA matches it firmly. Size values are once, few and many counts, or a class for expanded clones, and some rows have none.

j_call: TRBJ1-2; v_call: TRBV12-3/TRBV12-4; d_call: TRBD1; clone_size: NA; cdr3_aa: CASSPSPGGGYTF; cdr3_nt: TGTGCCAGCTCTCCCTCGCCAGGGGGGGGCTACACCTTC
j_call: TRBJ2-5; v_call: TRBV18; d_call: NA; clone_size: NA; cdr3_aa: CASSPVAAAGETQYF; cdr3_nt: TGTGCCAGCTCACCTGTGGCGGCCGCGGGTGAGACCCAGTACTTC
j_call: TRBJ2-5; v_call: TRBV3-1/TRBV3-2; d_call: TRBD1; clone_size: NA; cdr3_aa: CASSPRDRGGETQYF; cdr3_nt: TGTGCCAGCAGCCCCCGGGACAGGGGAGGAGAGACCCAGTACTTC
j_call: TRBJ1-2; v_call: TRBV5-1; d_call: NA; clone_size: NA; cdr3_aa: CASSLAKWAGYGYTF; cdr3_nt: TGCGCCAGCAGCTTGGCCAAGTGGGCAGGCTATGGCTACACCTTC
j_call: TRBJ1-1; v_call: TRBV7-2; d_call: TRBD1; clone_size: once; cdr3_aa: CASSTRQGFTEAFF; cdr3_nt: TGTGCCAGCAGCACTAGACAGGGATTCACTGAAGCTTTCTTT
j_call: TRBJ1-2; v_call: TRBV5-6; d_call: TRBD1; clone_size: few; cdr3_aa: CASSQLGTDLFYGYTF; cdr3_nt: TGTGCCAGCAGCCAATTGGGGACAGACCTTTTTTATGGCTACACCTTC
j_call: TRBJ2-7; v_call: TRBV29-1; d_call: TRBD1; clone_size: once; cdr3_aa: CSARTGGSYEQYF; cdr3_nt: TGCAGCGCAAGGACAGGGGGCTCATACGAGCAGTACTTC
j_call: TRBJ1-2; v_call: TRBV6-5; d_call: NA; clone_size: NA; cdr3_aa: CASRVQSNYGYTF; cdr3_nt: TGTGCCAGCAGAGTACAGAGTAACTATGGCTACACCTTC
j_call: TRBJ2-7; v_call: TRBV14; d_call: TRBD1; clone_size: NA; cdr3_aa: CASSQGQGREQYF; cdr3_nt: TGTGCCAGCAGCCAAGGACAGGGGCGCGAGCAGTACTTC
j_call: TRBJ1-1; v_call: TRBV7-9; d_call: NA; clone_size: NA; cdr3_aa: CAFSTENTEAFF; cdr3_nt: TGTGCCTTTTCGACAGAGAACACTGAAGCTTTCTTT